This T cell receptor (beta chain) was profiled in a study of shared T cell receptors in the human thymus. CDR3 size: 17 residues. Germline V CDR1 and CDR2: SNHLY, FYNNEI. V lost 3 bases to trimming and J lost 1 base; unmatched junction nucleotides: 7. Some clones are missing from TCRdb's copy, which holds only in-frame ones; the method was immunoSEQ multiplex PCR. Here the sample spans some 720,000 clones, roughly 88% being singletons. These same data were also listed under a study on human thymus T cells. Turning to that study: Thymic tissue was derived from resections collected during corrective heart surgery. Among thymic and blood repertoires, usage of V and J genes appeared biased. Related studies noted strongly shared thymic repertoires across unrelated people.

The J gene is TRBJ1-5, the V gene TRBV2; the match to TRBD1 covers 9 bases. Sequencing input: thymocytes. This receptor was obtained from a boy under two years old with a congenital heart defect. CDR3 in amino acids: CASSEGGTGRSNQPQHF. The DNA of the CDR3 is TGTGCCAGCAGTGAGGGGGGGACAGGGCGAAGCAATCAGCCCCAGCATTTT.